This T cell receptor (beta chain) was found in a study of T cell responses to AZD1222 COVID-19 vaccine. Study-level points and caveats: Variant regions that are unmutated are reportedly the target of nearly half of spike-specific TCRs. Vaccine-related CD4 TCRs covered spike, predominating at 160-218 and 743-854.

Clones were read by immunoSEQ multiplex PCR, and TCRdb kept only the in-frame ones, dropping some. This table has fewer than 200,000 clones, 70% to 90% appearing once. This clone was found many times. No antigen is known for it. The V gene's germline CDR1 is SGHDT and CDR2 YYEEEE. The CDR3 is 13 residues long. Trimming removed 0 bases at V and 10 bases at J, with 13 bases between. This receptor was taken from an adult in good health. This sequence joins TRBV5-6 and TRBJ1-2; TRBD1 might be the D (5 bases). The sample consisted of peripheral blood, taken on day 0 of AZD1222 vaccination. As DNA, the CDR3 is TGTGCCAGCAGCTTGGGAGGGGCGGAGGACTACACCTTC. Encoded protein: CASSLGGAEDYTF. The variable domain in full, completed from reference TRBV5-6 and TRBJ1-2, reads DAGVTQSPTHLIKTRGQQVTLRCSPKSGHDTVSWYQQALGQGPQFIFQYYEEEERQRGNFPDRFSGHQFPNYSSELNVNALLLGDSALYLCASSLGGAEDYTFGSGTRLTVV.